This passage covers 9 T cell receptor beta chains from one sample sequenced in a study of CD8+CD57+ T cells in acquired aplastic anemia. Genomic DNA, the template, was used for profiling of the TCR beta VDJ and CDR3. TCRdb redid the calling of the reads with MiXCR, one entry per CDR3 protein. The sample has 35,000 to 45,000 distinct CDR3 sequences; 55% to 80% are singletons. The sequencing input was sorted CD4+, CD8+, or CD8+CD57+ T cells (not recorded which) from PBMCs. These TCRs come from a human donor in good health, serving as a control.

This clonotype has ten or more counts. Written as DNA, the CDR3 is TGTGCCAGCAGCTTGGACAGATTGAACACTGAAGCTTTCTTT. Protein: CASSLDRLNTEAFF. The chain combines TRBV5-8 with TRBJ1-1; no firm D call. The CDR3 contains 14 residues. Germline CDR1 SGHTS, CDR2 YDEGEE. With 0 bases removed from V and 0 bases from J, the gap between germline ends came to 6 bases.

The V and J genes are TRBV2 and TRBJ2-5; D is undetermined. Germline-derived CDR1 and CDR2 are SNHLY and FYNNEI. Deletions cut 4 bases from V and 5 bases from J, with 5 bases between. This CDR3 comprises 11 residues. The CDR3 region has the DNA TGTGCCAGCAGTGCGACCGAGACCCAGTACTTC. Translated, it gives CASSATETQYF.

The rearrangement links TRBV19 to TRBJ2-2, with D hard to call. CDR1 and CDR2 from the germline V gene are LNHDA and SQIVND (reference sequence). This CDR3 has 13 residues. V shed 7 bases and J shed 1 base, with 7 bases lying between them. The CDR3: CASNGRNTGELFF. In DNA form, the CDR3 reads TGTGCCAGTAACGGGCGGAACACCGGGGAGCTGTTTTTT.

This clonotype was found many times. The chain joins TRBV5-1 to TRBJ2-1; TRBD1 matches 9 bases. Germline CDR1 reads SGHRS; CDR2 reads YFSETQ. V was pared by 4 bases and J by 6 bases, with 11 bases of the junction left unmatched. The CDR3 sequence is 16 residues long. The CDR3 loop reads CASSPLTGGAGNEQFF. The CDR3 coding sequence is TGCGCCAGCAGCCCCCTCACAGGGGGCGCCGGCAATGAGCAGTTCTTC.

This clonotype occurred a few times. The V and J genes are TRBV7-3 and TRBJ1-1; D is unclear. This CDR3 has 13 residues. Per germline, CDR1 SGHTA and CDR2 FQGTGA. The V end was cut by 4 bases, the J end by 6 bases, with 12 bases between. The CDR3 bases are TGTGCCAGCAGCTCAGAGGTAATCGCTGAAGCTTTCTTT. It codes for CASSSEVIAEAFF.

CDR3 residues: CASSEYSGLGNSPLHF. Written as DNA, the CDR3 is TGTGCCAGCAGTGAATATTCAGGCCTTGGGAATTCACCCCTCCACTTT. V and J are TRBV25-1 and TRBJ1-6; D is uncertain. Trimming cost V 0 bases and J 7 bases, with 13 bases left between them. CDR3 length equals 16 residues. Germline loops: CDR1 MGHDK, CDR2 SYGVNS.

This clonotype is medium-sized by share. CDR3 sequence: CASSLRVSLADTQYF. CDR3 DNA sequence: TGCGCCAGCAGCCTCCGAGTCTCTCTAGCAGATACGCAGTATTTT. The rearrangement links TRBV4-3 to TRBJ2-3; D unresolved. V lost 4 bases, J lost 4 bases, and 15 bases lay in between. CDR1 and CDR2 (germline): LGHNA, YSLEER. CDR3 length: 15 residues.

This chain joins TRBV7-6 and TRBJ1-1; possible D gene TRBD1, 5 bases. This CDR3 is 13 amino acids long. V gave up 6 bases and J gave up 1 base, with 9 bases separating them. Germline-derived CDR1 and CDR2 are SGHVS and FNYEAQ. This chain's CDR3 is CASRVTANTEAFF. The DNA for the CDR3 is TGTGCCAGCAGAGTGACAGCGAACACTGAAGCTTTCTTT. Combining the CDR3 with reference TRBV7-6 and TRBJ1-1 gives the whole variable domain GAGVSQSPRYKVTKRGQDVALRCDPISGHVSLYWYRQALGQGPEFLTYFNYEAQQDKSGLPNDRFSAERPEGSISTLTIQRTEQRDSAMYRCASRVTANTEAFFGQGTRLTVV.

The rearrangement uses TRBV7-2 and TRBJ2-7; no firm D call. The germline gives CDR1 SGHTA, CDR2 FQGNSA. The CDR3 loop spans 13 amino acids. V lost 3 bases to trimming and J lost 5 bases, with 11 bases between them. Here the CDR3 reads CASSFISRDEQYF. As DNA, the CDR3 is TGTGCCAGCAGCTTTATCAGTAGGGACGAGCAGTACTTC.